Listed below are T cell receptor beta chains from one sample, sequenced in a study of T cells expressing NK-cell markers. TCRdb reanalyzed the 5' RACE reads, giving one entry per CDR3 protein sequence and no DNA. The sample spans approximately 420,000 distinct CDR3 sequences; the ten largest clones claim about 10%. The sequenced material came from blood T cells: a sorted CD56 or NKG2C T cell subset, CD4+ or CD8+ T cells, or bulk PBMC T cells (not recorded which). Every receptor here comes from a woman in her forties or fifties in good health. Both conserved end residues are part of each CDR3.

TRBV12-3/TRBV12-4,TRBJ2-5,CASSLTRLGETQYF
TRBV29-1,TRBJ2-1,CSAPWVGTAQFF
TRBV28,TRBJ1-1,CASRRQGSAFF
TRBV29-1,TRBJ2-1,CSVKINSGRGNEQFF
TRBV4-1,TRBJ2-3,CASSQVVAGGDTQYF
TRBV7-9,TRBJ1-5,CASGGSYSNQPQHF
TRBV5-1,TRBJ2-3,CASSSGGTDTQYF
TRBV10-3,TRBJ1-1,CAISEPTGGNGLGTEAFF
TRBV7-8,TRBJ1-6,CASSLVPRQAVSPLHF
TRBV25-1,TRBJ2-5,CASSEGSGSGTQYF
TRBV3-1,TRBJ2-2,CASSQVETPGGELFF
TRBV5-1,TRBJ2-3,CASSESPRSGRDTDTQYF
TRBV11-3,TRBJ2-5,CASSLGTDVGTQYF
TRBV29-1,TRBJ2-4,CSVEKTSGGGNIQYF
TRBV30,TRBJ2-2,CAWSGDRAGELFF
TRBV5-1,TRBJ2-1,CASSFSRNRVDEQFF
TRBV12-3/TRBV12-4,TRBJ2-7,CASGPPGKLAGPSYEQYF
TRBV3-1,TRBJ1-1,CASSQVSWAKVFF
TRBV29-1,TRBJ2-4,CSAASVLDKNIQYF
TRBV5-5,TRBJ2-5,CASSLLAVLSETQYF
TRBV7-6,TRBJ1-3,CASSLVAHSAGNTIYF
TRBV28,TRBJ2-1,CASSSDYKMRPSEQFF
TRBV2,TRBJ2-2,CAILQGAEELFF
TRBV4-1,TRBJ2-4,CASSQDRGGRASLAKNIQYF
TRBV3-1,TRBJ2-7,CASSSPGSGGSYEQYF
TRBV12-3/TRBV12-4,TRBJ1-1,CASSSKPNTEAFF
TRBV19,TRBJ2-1,CATAGLAGYNEQFF
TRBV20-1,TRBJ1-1,CSAAGEGEGTEAFF
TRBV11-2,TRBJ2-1,CASSSPFGEQFF
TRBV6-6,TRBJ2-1,CASSYSTGIEQFF
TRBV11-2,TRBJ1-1,CASSLALLPLTRGDTEAFF
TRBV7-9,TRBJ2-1,CASSLAGGEDNEQFF
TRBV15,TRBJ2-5,CATSRGWGLAGLQETQYF
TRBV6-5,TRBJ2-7,CASSPPYSPYEQYF
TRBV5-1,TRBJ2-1,CASSAGLAGPNEQFF
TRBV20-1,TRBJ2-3,CSASSEREDTDTQYF
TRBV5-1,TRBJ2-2,CASSHPSGKTGELFF
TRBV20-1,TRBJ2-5,CSATPGLAVLDTQYF
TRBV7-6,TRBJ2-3,CASSFRGSSTDTQYF
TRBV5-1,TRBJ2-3,CASSLVRGRAKDTQYF
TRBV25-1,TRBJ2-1,CASSELEGLSYNEQFF
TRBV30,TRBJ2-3,CAGTSGKNTQYF
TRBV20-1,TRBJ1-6,CSARDRTDSPLHF
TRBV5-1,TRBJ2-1,CASSLGDSSYNEQFF
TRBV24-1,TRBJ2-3,CATSEDRTTDTQYF
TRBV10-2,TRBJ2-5,CASRGGLGEETQYF
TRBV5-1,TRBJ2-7,CASSLGFGNTEQYF
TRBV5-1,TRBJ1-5,CASSLEGTFNQPQHF
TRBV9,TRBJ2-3,CASGDSTSTDTQYF
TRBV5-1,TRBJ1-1,CASSLVAGGPEAFF